What follows are 19 T cell receptor beta chains derived from one specimen sequenced in a study of post-analysis software for immune sequencing data. Study-wide findings and caveats: Among 5 or 6 TRBV segments more frequent in patients than controls were TRBV5-6, TRBV5-1 and TRBV20-1.

Antigen specificity for these receptors is unknown. The TCR beta cDNA libraries contained unique molecular identifiers. TCRdb redid the calling of the PCR reads with MiXCR, one entry per CDR3 protein. The sample comprises about half a million distinct CDR3 sequences, around 40% of which are singletons, and over 10% rests with the top ten. The specimen sequenced was blood. Every receptor here comes from a girl aged 10 to 17 with multiple sclerosis.

This clonotype was observed a handful of times. In DNA, the CDR3 is TGTGCCACCAGCAGAGGATTTAACTATGGCTACACCTTC. This gives the protein CATSRGFNYGYTF. The chain uses TRBV15 and TRBJ1-2; D unresolved. Germline-derived CDR1 and CDR2 are LNHNV and YYDKDF (reference sequence). The CDR3 totals 13 residues. Trimming pared 1 base from V and 1 base from J, leaving 4 bases between.

About this clonotype: The conserved phenylalanine or tryptophan normally closing the CDR3 is absent here, so this likely arose from a read error. J is TRBJ2-4 and V is TRBV7-9, with D tentatively TRBD1 or TRBD2 (6 bases each). V was trimmed by 1 base and J by 0 bases, leaving 13 bases between them. The CDR3 is 17 amino acids. The germline V gene encodes CDR1 SEHNR and CDR2 FQNEAQ (reference sequence). CDR3 in amino acids: CASSLDGGLRAKNIQYV. In DNA form, the CDR3 reads TGTGCCAGCAGCTTAGATGGGGGGCTGAGAGCCAAAAACATTCAGTACGTC.

The J gene is TRBJ2-5, the V gene TRBV20-1; the match to TRBD2 covers 10 bases. The CDR3 sequence is 16 residues long. V shed 0 bases, J shed 3 bases, and the junction held 7 bases outside the gene matches. Per the germline V gene, CDR1 is DFQATT and CDR2 is SNEGSKA (reference sequence). The CDR3 region has the DNA TGCAGTGCTAGAGATGCAGGACTAGCGGACGAAGAGACCCAGTACTTC. This sequence encodes CSARDAGLADEETQYF.

This clonotype has a handful of counts. This rearrangement joins TRBV6-1 to TRBJ2-3; 8 nucleotides match TRBD2. The CDR3 covers 16 residues. Trimming cost V 3 bases and J 5 bases; bases outside gene matches: 10. Germline CDR1 MNHNS, CDR2 SASEGT. The CDR3 DNA is TGTGCCAGCAGTGATAACGGGCGGGAGGCGGGAGATACGCAGTATTTT. Translation: CASSDNGREAGDTQYF.

This chain uses TRBV7-9 with TRBJ2-7; 9 nucleotides match TRBD2. Trimming cost V 2 bases and J 4 bases; bases outside gene matches: 6. CDR1 is SEHNR, CDR2 FQNEAQ, per germline (reference sequence). The CDR3 contains 15 residues. In DNA, the CDR3 is TGTGCCAGCAGCTTAAGCAGGCTAGCGGGGTACGAGCAGTACTTC. Translated: CASSLSRLAGYEQYF.

This chain uses TRBV29-1 with TRBJ2-1, with D tentatively TRBD1 (6 bases). CDR3 size: 14 residues. The germline gives CDR1 SQVTM, CDR2 ANQGSEA. V was trimmed by 7 bases and J by 3 bases, leaving 16 bases between them. The CDR3 sequence: CSASGTGHYNEQFF. In nucleotides, the CDR3 is TGCAGCGCATCCGGTACAGGGCACTACAATGAGCAGTTCTTC.

This clonotype was seen a handful of times. V usage is TRBV7-3 and J usage is TRBJ2-5; D perhaps matches TRBD2 (6 bases). The CDR3 is made up of 15 amino acids. Between the trimmed V and J ends, which lost 5 bases and 5 bases, there was a span of 18 bases. Germline V gene sequence: CDR1 SGHTA, CDR2 FQGTGA. CDR3 sequence reads: CASSLGTSLLETQYF. The CDR3 region has the DNA TGTGCCAGCAGCCTTGGAACTAGCTTGCTGGAGACCCAGTACTTC.

This sequence joins TRBV4-1 and TRBJ2-5, with D unresolved. The germline gives CDR1 MGHRA, CDR2 YSYEKL. The CDR3 runs 15 residues. The V gene lost 0 bases and the J gene lost 11 bases, with 19 bases spanning the gap. CDR3 residues: CASSQEAAEQVEQYF. As DNA, the CDR3 is TGCGCCAGCAGCCAAGAGGCCGCCGAGCAGGTTGAGCAGTACTTC.

The CDR3 nucleotides read TGTGCCAGCAGCTTATACCCGCGGGACAGGGGATACGAGCAGTACTTC. Translation gives CASSLYPRDRGYEQYF. The J gene is TRBJ2-5, the V gene TRBV7-9; 10 nucleotides match TRBD1. The J call may be in error: the DNA end matches TRBJ2-7 better. CDR1 SEHNR and CDR2 FQNEAQ come from the germline V gene (reference sequence). CDR3 size: 16 residues.

This chain connects TRBV5-1 to TRBJ2-3; 10 nucleotides agree with TRBD1. Trimming at V came to 0 bases and at J to 4 bases, leaving 2 bases not matched to a gene. CDR3 length equals 15 residues. Germline V gene sequence: CDR1 SGHRS, CDR2 YFSETQ. The CDR3 DNA reads TGCGCCAGCAGCTTGGCCGGGACAGGGGCAGATACGCAGTATTTT. The encoded protein is CASSLAGTGADTQYF.

The chain carries TRBV14 and TRBJ2-3, with TRBD2 matching over 9 bases. V lost 0 bases to trimming and J lost 2 bases; unmatched junction nucleotides: 6. The CDR3 has 17 residues. Germline assignment: CDR1 SGHDN and CDR2 FVKESK. The CDR3 bases are TGTGCCAGCAGCCAAGAACTGGCGGGAGGGGACACAGATACGCAGTATTTT. This gives the protein CASSQELAGGDTDTQYF.

This clonotype was detected many times. The chain recombines TRBV29-1 with TRBJ2-5; D unclear. Germline CDR1 is SQVTM and CDR2 is ANQGSEA. This CDR3 is built from 11 residues. The germline V and J ends were trimmed by 4 bases and 5 bases, with 8 bases remaining between them. The CDR3, as DNA: TGCAGCGTTGTCCCCGGGGAGACCCAGTACTTC. Amino acids: CSVVPGETQYF. The variable domain in full, with the rest retrieved from reference TRBV29-1 and TRBJ2-5, is SAVISQKPSRDICQRGTSLTIQCQVDSQVTMMFWYRQQPGQSLTLIATANQGSEATYESGFVIDKFPISRPNLTFSTLTVSNMSPEDSSIYLCSVVPGETQYFGPGTRLLVL.

The V call is TRBV6-2 or TRBV6-3, the J call TRBJ2-1, with D perhaps given as TRBD1 or TRBD2 (6 bases each). V lost 8 bases, J lost 6 bases, and 20 bases lay in between. The CDR3 sequence is 15 residues long. Looked up from germline, CDR1 is MNHEY and CDR2 is SVGEGT. As DNA, the CDR3 is TGTGCCAGCGGGCGGGGCGGATTAGGGGGCAATGAGCAGTTCTTC. Protein sequence: CASGRGGLGGNEQFF.

The chain uses TRBV11-2 and TRBJ2-1; tentative D call: TRBD1 (6 bases). V was pared by 3 bases and J by 4 bases, with 10 bases between. The CDR3 is 14 residues long. Germline V lookup: CDR1 SGHAT, CDR2 FQNNGV. Here the CDR3 DNA reads TGTGCCAGCAGCTTCTCCAGGGGATACAATGAGCAGTTCTTC. Protein: CASSFSRGYNEQFF.

This clonotype has a handful of counts. The rearrangement links TRBV24-1 to TRBJ2-1; D perhaps matches TRBD1 (6 bases). The V end was cut by 0 bases, the J end by 6 bases, with 11 bases between. CDR3 length: 15 amino acids. Germline loops: CDR1 KGHDR, CDR2 SFDVKD. In DNA, the CDR3 is TGTGCCACCAGTGATTTGTACCAGGGGCTCAATGAGCAGTTCTTC. Amino acid sequence: CATSDLYQGLNEQFF.

The chain has TRBV5-1 and TRBJ2-7; 10 bases are shared with TRBD1. The V and J ends lost 9 bases and 3 bases, in that order; junction bases with no gene match: 12. Germline V CDR1 and CDR2: SGHRS, YFSETQ. The CDR3 loop spans 15 amino acids. The CDR3 coding sequence is TGCGCCACCCGAGGCTCCGGGACAGGGGTCTACGAGCAGTACTTC. Translating it yields CATRGSGTGVYEQYF.

The chain carries TRBV27 and TRBJ2-5; 10 positions agree with TRBD1. The germline CDR1 and CDR2 sequences are MNHEY and SMNVEV (reference sequence). The V gene end was trimmed by 0 bases and the J gene end by 7 bases; junction bases not matched to a gene: 8. This CDR3 has 16 residues. The CDR3, as DNA: TGTGCCAGCAGTTTATCAGGGACAGGGGAAAGTGGGACCCAGTACTTC. Residues: CASSLSGTGESGTQYF.

This clonotype has only a few counts. This rearrangement joins TRBV7-2 to TRBJ2-6, with unresolved D. The CDR3 sequence is 14 residues long. Trimming removed 4 bases at V and 0 bases at J, with 4 bases between. CDR1 is SGHTA and CDR2 is FQGNSA in the germline V gene. The CDR3 is CASSYNSGANVLTF. In DNA, the CDR3 is TGTGCCAGCAGCTATAACTCTGGGGCCAACGTCCTGACTTTC. Using reference TRBV7-2 and TRBJ2-6 for the parts outside the CDR3, the full variable domain is GAGVSQSPSNKVTEKGKDVELRCDPISGHTALYWYRQSLGQGLEFLIYFQGNSAPDKSGLPSDRFSAERTGGSVSTLTIQRTQQEDSAVYLCASSYNSGANVLTFGAGSRLTVL.

V gene TRBV10-3 combines with J gene TRBJ1-5; D is possibly TRBD1 (6 bases). Between the trimmed V and J ends, which lost 0 bases and 1 base, there was a span of 7 bases. Germline V gene sequence: CDR1 ENHRY, CDR2 SYGVKD. The CDR3 loop spans 15 amino acids. The CDR3 spells CAISESDRSNQPQHF. CDR3 DNA: TGTGCCATCAGTGAGTCGGACAGAAGCAATCAGCCCCAGCATTTT.